The TCR beta chain described here comes from a study of T cells expressing NK-cell markers. The wider study: The TCR beta repertoires were obtained from sorted CD3+CD56+NKG2C+, CD3+CD56+NKG2C- and CD3+CD56-NKG2C+ T cells.

The authors generated TCR beta cDNA through 5'RACE template switching with UMIs. TCRdb re-called the 5' RACE reads and catalogs CDR3 proteins one per entry, DNA excluded. This table lists fewer than 200,000 distinct CDR3 sequences. This CDR3 contains 18 residues. Per the germline V gene, CDR1 is SGHTA and CDR2 is FQGTGA. The sequenced sample consisted of blood T cells: a sorted CD56 or NKG2C T cell subset, CD4+ or CD8+ T cells, or bulk PBMC T cells (not recorded which). The chain combines TRBV7-3 with TRBJ2-6; TCRdb's D call, TRBD1, is unchecked because there is no DNA. The clonotype was recovered from a woman aged 18 to 75 in good health. CDR3 loop: CASSLVGLGRPGANVLTF.